The 28 T cell receptor beta chains presented below share a single source sample, sequenced in a study of blood T cell repertoires in COVID-19. Measured with immunoSEQ multiplex PCR; TCRdb has only the in-frame clones, and not every one. Among 310,000 or so clones listed, roughly 90% were seen once. What was sequenced was peripheral blood. These receptors came from a woman aged 25-40 years with COVID-19, enrolled during active disease.

CDR3 sequence reads: CASSPLVGGYEQYF. DNA of the CDR3: TGTGCCAGCAGTCCCCTCGTGGGAGGCTACGAGCAGTACTTC. The chain carries TRBV6-2 or TRBV6-3 and TRBJ2-7, with TRBD2 as a possible D gene (6 bases). The CDR3 loop spans 14 amino acids. V was trimmed by 5 bases and J by 3 bases, leaving 14 bases between them. CDR1 is MNHEY, CDR2 SVGEGT, per germline.

The chain links TRBV19 to TRBJ1-4; 9 nucleotides agree with TRBD1. The V gene's germline CDR1 is LNHDA and CDR2 SQIVND (reference sequence). Trimming at V came to 7 bases and at J to 14 bases, leaving 14 bases not matched to a gene. The CDR3 totals 14 residues. CDR3 protein: CASTATGTGLKLFF. DNA for the CDR3: TGTGCCAGTACCGCAACCGGGACAGGGCTCAAGCTGTTTTTT.

The sample holds a few counts of this clone. This chain joins TRBV27 and TRBJ1-5, with 9 nucleotides matching TRBD1. CDR1 is MNHEY, CDR2 SMNVEV, per germline (reference sequence). CDR3 length: 14 amino acids. J lost 2 bases, V lost 9 bases, and 5 bases had no gene match. The CDR3 loop is CASKQGAGNQPQHF. The CDR3, as DNA: TGTGCCAGTAAACAGGGGGCGGGCAATCAGCCCCAGCATTTT.

V and J are TRBV2 and TRBJ2-5; 8 bases are a match to TRBD1. The CDR3 runs 14 residues. V lost 7 bases to trimming and J lost 1 base; unmatched junction nucleotides: 5. Looked up from germline, CDR1 is SNHLY and CDR2 is FYNNEI. CDR3 sequence: CASIQDRAQETQYF. The CDR3 DNA is TGTGCCAGCATTCAGGACAGGGCCCAAGAGACCCAGTACTTC.

The chain combines TRBV6-5 with TRBJ2-2; unclear D gene. The ends were cut back, 7 bases at V and 1 base at J, with 10 bases in the middle. The germline V gene encodes CDR1 MNHEY and CDR2 SVGAGI. The CDR3 consists of 14 residues. The CDR3 DNA follows: TGTGCCAGCAAAGGTGCAGGGAACACCGGGGAGCTGTTTTTT. It translates to CASKGAGNTGELFF.

The J gene is TRBJ2-2, the V gene TRBV4-2, with 12 positions matching TRBD2. The CDR3 consists of 16 residues. In germline, CDR1 is LGHNA, CDR2 YNFKEQ. V lost 0 bases to trimming and J lost 5 bases; unmatched junction nucleotides: 1. The CDR3 reads CASSQEGTSGTGELFF. The CDR3 nucleotides read TGTGCCAGCAGCCAAGAAGGGACTAGCGGGACCGGGGAGCTGTTTTTT.

This clone was recorded once. Here the CDR3 reads CASSRQDQETQYF. The DNA for the CDR3 is TGTGCCAGCAGTCGACAAGACCAAGAGACCCAGTACTTC. The rearrangement uses TRBV6-5 and TRBJ2-5; D gene uncertain. The germline gives CDR1 MNHEY, CDR2 SVGAGI. The V and J ends lost 5 bases and 0 bases respectively, with 7 bases between them. The CDR3 length is 13 residues.

The chain carries TRBV7-3 and TRBJ2-1, with D possibly TRBD2 on 6 matching bases. The V end was cut by 0 bases, the J end by 4 bases, with 10 bases between. The CDR3 is made up of 15 amino acids. Germline V gives CDR1 SGHTA, CDR2 FQGTGA. Here the CDR3 DNA reads TGTGCCAGCAGCTTAACTGGGGGGATGTACAATGAGCAGTTCTTC. It specifies CASSLTGGMYNEQFF.

The rearrangement uses TRBV10-3 and TRBJ1-2, with D uncertain. Germline V lookup: CDR1 ENHRY, CDR2 SYGVKD. CDR3 length equals 14 residues. The germline V and J ends were trimmed by 0 bases and 0 bases, with 5 bases remaining between them. Written as DNA, the CDR3 is TGTGCCATCAGTGAGTCCACAGCTAACTATGGCTACACCTTC. Residues: CAISESTANYGYTF.

The chain links TRBV7-9 to TRBJ1-4; 8 positions agree with TRBD1. The CDR3 extends over 14 amino acids. Germline lookup yields CDR1 SEHNR and CDR2 FQNEAQ (reference sequence). With 5 bases clipped from V and 4 bases from J, the junction kept 3 bases outside the gene matches. The CDR3 reads CASSLTGGNEKLFF. The CDR3 region has the DNA TGTGCCAGCAGCCTTACAGGGGGTAATGAAAAACTGTTTTTT.

V and J are TRBV4-1 and TRBJ2-3; 9 bases align to TRBD2. Per the germline V gene, CDR1 is MGHRA and CDR2 is YSYEKL. This CDR3 contains 16 residues. The trim removed 0 bases at V and 5 bases at J, leaving 6 bases unmatched. CDR3 in DNA: TGCGCCAGCAGCCAAGATAGGGCGGGAGGGCAAGATACGCAGTATTTT. Residues: CASSQDRAGGQDTQYF.

The chain has TRBV19 and TRBJ2-7, with 9 positions matching TRBD2. Germline CDR1 is LNHDA and CDR2 is SQIVND (reference sequence). With 3 bases clipped from V and 2 bases from J, the junction kept 8 bases outside the gene matches. The CDR3 has 16 residues. CDR3 in amino acids: CASSIYAAGGPYEQYF. DNA for the CDR3: TGTGCCAGTAGTATCTATGCGGCGGGAGGGCCCTACGAGCAGTACTTC.

This chain links TRBV30 with TRBJ2-5, with TRBD1 as a possible D gene (6 bases). V was pared by 0 bases and J by 4 bases, with 9 bases between. CDR3 length: 13 amino acids. The germline V gene has CDR1 GTSNPN and CDR2 SVGIG (reference sequence). The CDR3 region is CAWSVTGRETQYF. The DNA of the CDR3 is TGTGCCTGGAGTGTAACAGGGAGAGAGACCCAGTACTTC. Using reference TRBV30 and TRBJ2-5 for the parts outside the CDR3, the full variable domain is SQTIHQWPATLVQPVGSPLSLECTVEGTSNPNLYWYRQAAGRGLQLLFYSVGIGQISSEVPQNLSASRPQDRQFILSSKKLLLSDSGFYLCAWSVTGRETQYFGPGTRLLVL.

The chain employs TRBV6-6 and TRBJ2-1; TRBD2 matches at 7 bases. Germline CDR1 MNHNY, CDR2 SVGAGI (reference sequence). Losses at the gene ends were 11 bases for V and 6 bases for J; bases not matched to a gene: 16. The CDR3 sequence is 15 residues long. CDR3 in amino acids: CAVQTRAGVGNEQFF. CDR3 DNA: TGTGCCGTCCAAACACGGGCGGGAGTAGGCAATGAGCAGTTCTTC.

In the case of this clone: The same CDR3 is also encoded by other DNA sequences in this sample. The V and J genes are TRBV24-1 and TRBJ2-7, with 12 bases aligning to TRBD1. This CDR3 contains 15 residues. V was clipped by 3 bases and J by 5 bases; unmatched bases: 4. From germline, CDR1 is KGHDR and CDR2 SFDVKD. The CDR3 here is CATSDPGQGANEQYF. As DNA, the CDR3 is TGTGCCACCAGTGATCCGGGACAGGGGGCCAACGAGCAGTACTTC.

J is TRBJ2-2 and V is TRBV19, with D possibly matching TRBD1 (5 bases). The CDR3 totals 11 residues. The V and J ends lost 5 bases and 11 bases respectively, with 9 bases between them. Germline-derived CDR1 and CDR2 are LNHDA and SQIVND (reference sequence). As DNA, the CDR3 is TGTGCCAGTAGTGCCCGGACAGAGCTGTTTTTT. Translating gives CASSARTELFF. Together with reference TRBV19 and TRBJ2-2, the CDR3 gives the full variable domain: DGGITQSPKYLFRKEGQNVTLSCEQNLNHDAMYWYRQDPGQGLRLIYYSQIVNDFQKGDIAEGYSVSREKKESFPLTVTSAQKNPTAFYLCASSARTELFFGEGSRLTVL.

This clone was seen just once. V is TRBV10-3 and J is TRBJ2-7, with TRBD1 identical over 8 bases. There are 14 residues in the CDR3. Germline-derived CDR1 and CDR2 are ENHRY and SYGVKD. V lost 7 bases, J lost 4 bases, and 9 bases stayed unmatched. The CDR3 nucleotides read TGTGCCATCAAAAGTCAGGGGGCGGTGTACGAGCAGTACTTC. As protein: CAIKSQGAVYEQYF.

The chain has TRBV5-5 and TRBJ1-2; TRBD1 matches 9 bases. Germline-derived CDR1 and CDR2 are SGHKS and YYEKEE (reference sequence). The junction had 2 bases not matched to a gene; V was cut back by 1 base and J by 4 bases. The CDR3 extends over 14 amino acids. CDR3 sequence: CASSLTGGSYGYTF. The CDR3 region has the DNA TGTGCCAGCAGCTTGACAGGGGGCTCCTATGGCTACACCTTC.

CDR3: CASRPRGSGANVLTF. CDR3 nucleotides: TGTGCCAGCAGACCCAGGGGCTCTGGGGCCAACGTCCTGACTTTC. V gene TRBV19 combines with J gene TRBJ2-6, with D possibly matching TRBD1 (6 bases). CDR1 is LNHDA, CDR2 SQIVND, per germline (reference sequence). The CDR3 covers 15 residues. V was shortened by 9 bases and J by 0 bases, with 12 bases between the two germline ends.

The chain has TRBV24-1 and TRBJ2-1; 11 positions agree with TRBD2. The CDR3 extends over 17 amino acids. The J segment lost 7 bases and the V segment lost 6 bases, leaving 13 bases of the junction unmatched. Per germline, CDR1 KGHDR and CDR2 SFDVKD. CDR3 sequence: CATSKNTLAGVGNEQFF. As DNA, the CDR3 is TGTGCCACCAGTAAAAACACACTAGCGGGAGTTGGTAATGAGCAGTTCTTC.

The chain has TRBV10-3 and TRBJ2-3, with TRBD2 matching 7 bases. Germline CDR1 is ENHRY and CDR2 is SYGVKD. The CDR3 is made up of 15 amino acids. Trimming removed 0 bases from V and 2 bases from J; junction bases left unmatched: 2. Here the CDR3 reads CAISESGGVTDTQYF. CDR3 DNA sequence: TGTGCCATCAGTGAGTCTGGGGGGGTCACAGATACGCAGTATTTT.

The genes are TRBV28 and TRBJ1-5, with D possibly being TRBD1 (5 bases). The V end was cut by 5 bases, the J end by 7 bases, with 18 bases between. Germline CDR1 MDHEN, CDR2 SYDVKM. The length of the CDR3 is 15 residues. CDR3: CASSPPDSQGQPQHF. The CDR3 nucleotides are TGTGCCAGCAGTCCGCCCGATAGTCAGGGACAGCCCCAGCATTTT.

V gene TRBV19 combines with J gene TRBJ1-4, with a tentative D call TRBD1 (6 bases). Germline V lookup: CDR1 LNHDA, CDR2 SQIVND (reference sequence). The CDR3 is 13 amino acids. V lost 11 bases to trimming and J lost 4 bases, with 14 bases between them. The CDR3 nucleotides are TGTGCCGAGGTGGACAGCAATAATGAAAAACTGTTTTTT. Translating gives CAEVDSNNEKLFF.

The gene calls are TRBV28 and TRBJ1-4, with D maybe TRBD1 (5 bases). The CDR3 has 14 amino acids. The V gene's germline CDR1 is MDHEN and CDR2 SYDVKM. V gave up 6 bases and J gave up 4 bases, with 12 bases separating them. In nucleotides, the CDR3 is TGTGCCAGCAGGCGGGGGAGGAGTAATGAAAAACTGTTTTTT. This encodes CASRRGRSNEKLFF.

This clone was detected a few times. This rearrangement joins TRBV12-5 to TRBJ1-1, with D unresolved. V gave up 4 bases and J gave up 4 bases, with 7 bases separating them. The germline gives CDR1 LGHNT, CDR2 FRNRAP. CDR3 length: 12 residues. The CDR3 DNA sequence: TGTGCTAGTGGTTGGGGAGGCACTGAAGCTTTCTTT. Translation: CASGWGGTEAFF.

V usage is TRBV15 and J usage is TRBJ1-1; D uncertain. This CDR3 comprises 14 residues. Deletions cut 0 bases from V and 1 base from J, with 6 bases between. Germline loops: CDR1 LNHNV, CDR2 YYDKDF (reference sequence). The CDR3 DNA sequence: TGTGCCACCAGCAGAGATTTCGGGAACACTGAAGCTTTCTTT. Its translation is CATSRDFGNTEAFF.

For the CDR3, the DNA is TGTGCCAGCAGGCCGGGACAGGGTTCAGATACGCAGTATTTT. Amino acid sequence: CASRPGQGSDTQYF. The chain has TRBV6-4 and TRBJ2-3, with TRBD1 matching over 9 bases. The germline CDR1 and CDR2 sequences are MRHNA and SNTAGT. The CDR3 consists of 14 residues. Germline trimming cut 6 bases from V and 4 bases from J; bases unmatched to any gene: 5.

The chain has TRBV5-8 and TRBJ1-5; 8 nucleotides line up with TRBD1. CDR3 length: 16 residues. Germline assignment: CDR1 SGHTS and CDR2 YDEGEE. V lost 2 bases to trimming and J lost 2 bases; unmatched junction nucleotides: 6. The CDR3 DNA is TGTGCCAGCAGCTTAGGGACAGGATTCGGCAATCAGCCCCAGCATTTT. Its translation: CASSLGTGFGNQPQHF.